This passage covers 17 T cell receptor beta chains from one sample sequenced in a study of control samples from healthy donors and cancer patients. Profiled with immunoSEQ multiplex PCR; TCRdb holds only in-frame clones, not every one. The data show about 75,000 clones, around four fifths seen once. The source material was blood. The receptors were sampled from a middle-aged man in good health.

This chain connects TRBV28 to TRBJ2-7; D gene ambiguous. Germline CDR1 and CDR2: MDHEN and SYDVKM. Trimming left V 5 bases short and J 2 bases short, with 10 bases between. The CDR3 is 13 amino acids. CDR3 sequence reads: CASSTRVPYEQYF. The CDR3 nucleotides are TGTGCCAGCAGTACACGCGTTCCCTACGAGCAGTACTTC.

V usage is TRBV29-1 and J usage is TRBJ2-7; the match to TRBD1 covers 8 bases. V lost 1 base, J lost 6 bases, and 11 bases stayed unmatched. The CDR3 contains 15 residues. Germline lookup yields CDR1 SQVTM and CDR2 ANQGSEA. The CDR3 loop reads CSVEVGGTGTGEQYF. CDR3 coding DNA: TGCAGCGTTGAAGTGGGGGGCACAGGGACAGGCGAGCAGTACTTC.

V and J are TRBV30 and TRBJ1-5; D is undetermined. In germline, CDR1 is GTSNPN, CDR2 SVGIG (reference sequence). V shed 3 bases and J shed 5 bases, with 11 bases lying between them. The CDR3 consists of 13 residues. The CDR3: CAWSFSQHQPQHF. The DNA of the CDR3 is TGTGCCTGGAGCTTCAGTCAACATCAGCCCCAGCATTTT.

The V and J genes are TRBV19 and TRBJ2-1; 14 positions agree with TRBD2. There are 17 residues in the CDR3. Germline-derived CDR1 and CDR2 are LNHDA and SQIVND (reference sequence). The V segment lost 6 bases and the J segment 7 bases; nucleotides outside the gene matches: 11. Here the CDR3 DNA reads TGTGCCAGTAGACCATATCCCGGGACTAGCGGGAGAAATGAGCAGTTCTTC. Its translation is CASRPYPGTSGRNEQFF.

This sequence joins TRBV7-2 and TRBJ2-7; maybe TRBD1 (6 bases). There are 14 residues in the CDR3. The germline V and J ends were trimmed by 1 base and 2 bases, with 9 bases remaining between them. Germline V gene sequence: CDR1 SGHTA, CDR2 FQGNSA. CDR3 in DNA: TGTGCCAGCAGCTTAGTACAGGGAGCCTACGAGCAGTACTTC. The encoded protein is CASSLVQGAYEQYF.

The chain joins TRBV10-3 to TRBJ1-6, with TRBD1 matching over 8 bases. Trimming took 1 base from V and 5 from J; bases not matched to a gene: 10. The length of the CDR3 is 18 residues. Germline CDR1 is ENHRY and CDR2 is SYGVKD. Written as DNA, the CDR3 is TGTGCCATCAGTGAGTTGTGGTTGGGACAGGCGAATAATTCACCCCTCCACTTT. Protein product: CAISELWLGQANNSPLHF.

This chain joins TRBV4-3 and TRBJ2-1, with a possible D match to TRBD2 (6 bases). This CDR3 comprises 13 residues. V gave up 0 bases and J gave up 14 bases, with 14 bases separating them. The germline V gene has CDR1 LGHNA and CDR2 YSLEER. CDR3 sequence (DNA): TGCGCCAGCAGCCAAGATCGGGAGACTTCGAAGTTCTTC. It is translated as CASSQDRETSKFF.

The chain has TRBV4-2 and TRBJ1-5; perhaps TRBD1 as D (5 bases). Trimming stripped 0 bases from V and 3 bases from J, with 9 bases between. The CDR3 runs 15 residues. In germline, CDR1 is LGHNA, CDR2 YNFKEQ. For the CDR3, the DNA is TGTGCCAGCAGCCAAGAATGGGGGGTCAATCAGCCCCAGCATTTT. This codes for CASSQEWGVNQPQHF.

CDR3 protein: CASSQDFGGLDYEQFF. Here the CDR3 DNA reads TGCGCCAGCAGCCAAGATTTCGGCGGGCTGGATTATGAGCAGTTCTTC. The chain links TRBV4-3 to TRBJ2-1, with a possible D match to TRBD2 (5 bases). Between the trimmed V and J ends, which lost 0 bases and 8 bases, there was a span of 17 bases. This CDR3 comprises 16 residues. Germline assignment: CDR1 LGHNA and CDR2 YSLEER.

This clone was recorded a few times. CDR3 sequence reads: CASSKVSGRIPYEQYF. The CDR3 DNA follows: TGTGCCAGCAGCAAAGTTTCGGGACGGATCCCCTACGAGCAGTACTTC. V and J are TRBV21-1 and TRBJ2-7. TRBV21-1 is shown as a pseudogene. There are 16 residues in the CDR3.

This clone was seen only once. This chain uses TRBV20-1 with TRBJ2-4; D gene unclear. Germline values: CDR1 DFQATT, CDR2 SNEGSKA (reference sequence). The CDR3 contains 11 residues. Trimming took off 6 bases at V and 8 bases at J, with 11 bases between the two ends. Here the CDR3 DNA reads TGCAGTGCGAATCGCTTGGACATTCAGTACTTC. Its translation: CSANRLDIQYF.

DNA for the CDR3: TGCGCCAGCAGTCCGGGGCAGGCCAACACTGAAGCTTTCTTT. As protein: CASSPGQANTEAFF. The chain links TRBV5-1 to TRBJ1-1; TRBD1 might be the D (5 bases). The V gene's germline CDR1 is SGHRS and CDR2 YFSETQ. Trimming took off 5 bases at V and 2 bases at J, with 13 bases between the two ends. This CDR3 contains 14 residues.

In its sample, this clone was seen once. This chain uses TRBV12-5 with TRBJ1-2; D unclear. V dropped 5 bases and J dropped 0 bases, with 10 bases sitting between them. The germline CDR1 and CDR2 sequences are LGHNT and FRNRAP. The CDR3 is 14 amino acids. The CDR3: CASGLWVANYGYTF. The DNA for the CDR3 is TGTGCTAGTGGTCTCTGGGTGGCTAACTATGGCTACACCTTC.

In DNA, the CDR3 is TGTGCCAGCAGTTTCAGACAGGGACCATCTGAAGCTTTCTTT. It translates to CASSFRQGPSEAFF. This sequence joins TRBV28 and TRBJ1-1, with TRBD1 identical over 7 bases. The CDR3 totals 14 residues. Unmatched junction bases numbered 7, after V lost 3 bases and J lost 6 bases. Germline V gene lookup returns CDR1 MDHEN and CDR2 SYDVKM.

This CDR3 reads CASSEGGRSETQYF. The DNA of the CDR3 is TGCGCCAGCAGTGAAGGGGGAAGAAGTGAGACCCAGTACTTC. The chain recombines TRBV10-2 with TRBJ2-5, with a weak D call TRBD1 (6 bases). The CDR3 is made up of 14 amino acids. Trimming took 3 bases from V and 5 from J, leaving 13 bases between them. CDR1 is WSHSY, CDR2 SAAADI, per germline.

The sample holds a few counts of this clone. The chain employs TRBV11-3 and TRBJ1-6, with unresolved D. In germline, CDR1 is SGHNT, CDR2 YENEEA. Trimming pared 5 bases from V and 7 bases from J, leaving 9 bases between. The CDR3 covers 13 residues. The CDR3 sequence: CASSPSHNSPLHF. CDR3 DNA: TGTGCCAGCAGCCCTTCCCACAATTCACCCCTCCACTTT.

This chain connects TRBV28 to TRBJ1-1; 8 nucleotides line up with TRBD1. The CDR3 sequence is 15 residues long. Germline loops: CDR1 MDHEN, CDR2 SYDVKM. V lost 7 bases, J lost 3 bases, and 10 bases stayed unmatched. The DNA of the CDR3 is TGTGCCAGCAACAACGGACAGGGCGGTTACACTGAAGCTTTCTTT. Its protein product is CASNNGQGGYTEAFF.